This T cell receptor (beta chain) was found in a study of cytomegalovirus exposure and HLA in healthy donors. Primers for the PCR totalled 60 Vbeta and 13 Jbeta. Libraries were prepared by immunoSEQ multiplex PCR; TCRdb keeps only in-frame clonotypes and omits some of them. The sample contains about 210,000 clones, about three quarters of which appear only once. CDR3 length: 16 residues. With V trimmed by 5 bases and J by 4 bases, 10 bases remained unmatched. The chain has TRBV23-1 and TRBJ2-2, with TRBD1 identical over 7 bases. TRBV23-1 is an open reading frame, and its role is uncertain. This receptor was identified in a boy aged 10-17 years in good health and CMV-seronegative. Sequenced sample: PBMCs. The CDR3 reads CASSRIDRDGTGELFF. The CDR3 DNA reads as TGCGCCAGCAGTAGAATTGACAGGGATGGCACCGGGGAGCTGTTTTTT.